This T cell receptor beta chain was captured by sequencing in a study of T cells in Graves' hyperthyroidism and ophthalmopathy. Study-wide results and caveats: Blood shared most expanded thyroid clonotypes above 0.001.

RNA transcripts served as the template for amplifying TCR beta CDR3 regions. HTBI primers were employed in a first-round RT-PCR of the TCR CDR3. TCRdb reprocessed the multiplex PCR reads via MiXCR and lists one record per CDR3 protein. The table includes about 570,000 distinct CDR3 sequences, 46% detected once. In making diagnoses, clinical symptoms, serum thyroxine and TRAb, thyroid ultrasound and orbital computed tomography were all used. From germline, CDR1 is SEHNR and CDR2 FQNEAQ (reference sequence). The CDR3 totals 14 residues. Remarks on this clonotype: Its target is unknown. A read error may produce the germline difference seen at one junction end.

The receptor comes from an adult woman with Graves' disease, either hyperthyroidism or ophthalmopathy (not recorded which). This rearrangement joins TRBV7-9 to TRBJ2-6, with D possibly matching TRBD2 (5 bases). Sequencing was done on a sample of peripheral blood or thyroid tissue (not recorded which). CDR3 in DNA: TGTGCCAGCAGCTCTTTCGTCGGGGACAACGTCCTGACTTTC. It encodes CASSSFVGDNVLTF.